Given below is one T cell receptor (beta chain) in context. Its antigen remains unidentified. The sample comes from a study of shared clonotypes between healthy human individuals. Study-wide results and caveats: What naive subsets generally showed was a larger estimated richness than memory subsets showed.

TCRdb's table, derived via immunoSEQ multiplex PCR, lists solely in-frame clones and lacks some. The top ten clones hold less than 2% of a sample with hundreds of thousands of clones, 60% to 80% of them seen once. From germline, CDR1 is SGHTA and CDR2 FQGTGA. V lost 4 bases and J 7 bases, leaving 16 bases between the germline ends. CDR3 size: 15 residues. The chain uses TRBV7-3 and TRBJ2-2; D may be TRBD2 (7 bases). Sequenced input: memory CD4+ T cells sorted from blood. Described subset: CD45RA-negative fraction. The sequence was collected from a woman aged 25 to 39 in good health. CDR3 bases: TGTGCCAGCAGCTCCAGGGGCGGGAGTCTCGGGGAGCTGTTTTTT. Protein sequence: CASSSRGGSLGELFF.